This T cell receptor beta chain is drawn from a study of T cells in Graves' hyperthyroidism and ophthalmopathy. CDR3 length equals 15 residues. V lost 6 bases to trimming and J lost 9 bases, with 21 bases between them. The germline V gene has CDR1 SGHAT and CDR2 FQNNGV. Amplification of TCR beta CDR3 regions used RNA as the template. During a first-round RT-PCR of the TCR CDR3, the HTBI primer set was used. From the multiplex PCR reads, TCRdb called clonotypes with MiXCR, one entry per CDR3 protein. The sample consists of about 580,000 distinct CDR3 sequences, approximately 15% of them appearing once.

J is TRBJ2-1 and V is TRBV11-2; D ambiguous. Sequenced material: blood. The source of this sequence is a woman aged 30 to 39 with Graves' hyperthyroidism that later progressed to Graves' ophthalmopathy. The CDR3 loop is CASRSPGRSPSEQFF. The CDR3 DNA reads as TGTGCCAGCAGGAGCCCCGGACGGTCCCCTAGTGAGCAGTTCTTC.